The entry that follows covers one T cell receptor beta chain sequence. This specimen belongs to a study of blood T cell repertoires in COVID-19. Method: immunoSEQ multiplex PCR; TCRdb's copy keeps in-frame clones and lacks some. The table lists around 260,000 clones, more than 75% of them singletons. The CDR3 runs 15 residues. Trimming removed 7 bases from V and 3 bases from J; junction bases left unmatched: 8. The germline CDR1 and CDR2 sequences are MNHEY and SVGAGI. Material: peripheral blood. This sequence was found in an older woman with COVID-19, enrolled during active disease. This chain joins TRBV6-5 and TRBJ2-3, with 9 bases matching TRBD2. Here the CDR3 reads CASTISGRGTDTQYF. DNA for the CDR3: TGTGCCAGCACCATTAGCGGGAGAGGTACAGATACGCAGTATTTT.